The clone carrying this T cell receptor beta chain was seen more than once but under ten times. Its antigen remains unknown. These data come from a study of beta chain features in type 1 diabetes. Since all of the isolated RNA was reverse transcribed, expressed TCRB transcripts were what got sequenced. Profiling relied on immunoSEQ multiplex PCR, and the TCRdb table lists in-frame clones only, not all of them. The table has hundreds of thousands of clones, under 15% seen once. The germline gives CDR1 SQVTM, CDR2 ANQGSEA. Trimming pared 6 bases from V and 7 bases from J, leaving 18 bases between. CDR3 length: 13 residues. Notes on the study in general: Because the template was cDNA, high-expressing cells might be over-represented. Researchers report that Type 1 diabetes patients had moderately but significantly shorter TCRB CDR3s across all four CD4+ subsets.

Every donor had blood drawn once into heparin, 90 to 150 mL on average. CD4+ naive, central memory, regulatory and stem cell-like memory subsets were isolated by sorting on CD45RO/CCR7/CD25/CD127/CD95/CD27. The V call is TRBV29-1, the J call TRBJ1-1, with D tentatively TRBD1 (5 bases). This clonotype was sampled from a man aged 18 to 30 with type 1 diabetes. Sequencing was performed on naive CD4+ T cells from blood. The CDR3 protein is CSVDPRGTGEAFF. DNA for the CDR3: TGCAGCGTCGACCCCCGGGGGACCGGTGAAGCTTTCTTT.